Ten or more counts support the clone carrying this T cell receptor (beta chain). The antigen remains unidentified. UMIs were added to TCR cDNA along with a universal primer site when it was made by 5'RACE template switching. One entry per CDR3 protein, called by TCRdb with MiXCR from the 5' RACE reads. The sample carries about 250,000 distinct CDR3 sequences, 3.6% recorded once. V trimming: 1 base; J trimming: 6 bases; junction bases outside the gene matches: 6. Germline-derived CDR1 and CDR2 are SGHAT and FQNNGV. CDR3 length equals 15 residues. The data are from a study of T cells after yellow fever vaccination. Study conclusions and caveats: A small share of clonotypes appeared in both CD4 and CD8 compartments. Faster peaking, at day 5 versus 15, marked a secondary response that was weaker. The bulk population could contribute abundant contaminating clonotypes to FACS-sorted repertoires.

The sequences come from PBMCs, collected 15 days after the yellow fever booster vaccination. The sequence came from a man aged 18 to 30 who received the YFV17D yellow fever vaccine. The chain links TRBV11-2 to TRBJ2-5; the match to TRBD2 covers 9 bases. The CDR3 spells CASSLVAGGPKTQYF. CDR3 bases: TGTGCCAGCAGCTTAGTTGCGGGGGGGCCGAAGACCCAGTACTTC.